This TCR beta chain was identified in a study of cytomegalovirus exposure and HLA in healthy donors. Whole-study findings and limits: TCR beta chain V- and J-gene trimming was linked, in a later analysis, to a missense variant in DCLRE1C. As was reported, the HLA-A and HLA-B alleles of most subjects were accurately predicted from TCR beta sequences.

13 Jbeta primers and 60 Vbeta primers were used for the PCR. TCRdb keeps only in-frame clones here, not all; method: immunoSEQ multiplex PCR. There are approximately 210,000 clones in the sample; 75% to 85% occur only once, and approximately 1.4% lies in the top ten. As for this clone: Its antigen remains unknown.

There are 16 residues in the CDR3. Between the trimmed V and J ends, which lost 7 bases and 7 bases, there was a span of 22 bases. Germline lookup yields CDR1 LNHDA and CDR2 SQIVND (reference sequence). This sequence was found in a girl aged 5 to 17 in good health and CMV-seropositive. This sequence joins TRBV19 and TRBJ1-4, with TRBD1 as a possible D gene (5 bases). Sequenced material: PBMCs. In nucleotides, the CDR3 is TGTGCCAGTACGAATGTCAAAGGGGTTAAGGGTGAAAAACTGTTTTTT. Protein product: CASTNVKGVKGEKLFF.